One and the same sample provided the 14 T cell receptor beta chains below, sequenced in a study of T cells expressing NK-cell markers. TCRdb reprocessed the 5' RACE reads and reports one entry per CDR3 protein, with no DNA. The repertoire shows 550,000 to 600,000 distinct CDR3 sequences; the top ten hold around 3.3%. Sequencing input: blood T cells: a sorted CD56 or NKG2C T cell subset, CD4+ or CD8+ T cells, or bulk PBMC T cells (not recorded which). The source is a man aged 18 to 35 in good health.

This CDR3 reads CASSSLERERGEQFF. This chain connects TRBV5-1 to TRBJ2-1; TCRdb selects TRBD1, and the lack of DNA leaves this call unchecked. The CDR3 extends over 15 amino acids. Germline lookup yields CDR1 SGHRS and CDR2 YFSETQ.

This CDR3 is CASSQGSAEGYNEQFF. J is TRBJ2-1 and V is TRBV3-1; TCRdb's D call of TRBD2 is untestable without DNA. This CDR3 is built from 16 residues. The germline gives CDR1 LGHDT, CDR2 YNNKEL (reference sequence).

The CDR3 region is CASSLWTDFNEKLFF. The chain joins TRBV7-9 to TRBJ1-4. This CDR3 contains 15 residues. Germline CDR1 reads SEHNR; CDR2 reads FQNEAQ (reference sequence).

The rearrangement uses TRBV27 and TRBJ1-1; TCRdb gives TRBD1 as the D gene, but with no DNA this cannot be confirmed. Germline CDR1 is MNHEY and CDR2 is SMNVEV (reference sequence). CDR3 length: 16 amino acids. The CDR3 sequence: CASSRRGHRGVTEAFF.

This chain's CDR3 is CASSDGLASPYNEQFF. The chain couples TRBV7-2 to TRBJ2-1; TCRdb names TRBD2, which stays unverified in the absence of DNA. The CDR3 extends over 16 amino acids. Germline V gene lookup returns CDR1 SGHTA and CDR2 FQGNSA.

The chain has TRBV7-2 and TRBJ2-3; TCRdb lists TRBD2, though no DNA is available to test this call. Germline CDR1 is SGHTA and CDR2 is FQGNSA. This CDR3 contains 16 residues. The chain's CDR3 is CASSLERAGGPYTQYF.

The genes are TRBV7-3 and TRBJ2-3; TCRdb designates TRBD1, a call that cannot be tested without DNA. The germline gives CDR1 SGHTA, CDR2 FQGTGA. This CDR3 comprises 15 residues. The CDR3 spells CASSLTGGADDTQYF.

The rearrangement links TRBV4-1 to TRBJ1-2. This CDR3 has 15 residues. Germline V gene lookup returns CDR1 MGHRA and CDR2 YSYEKL. The CDR3 protein is CASSQEGDSGYGYTF.

The rearrangement uses TRBV5-1 and TRBJ2-6; TCRdb selects TRBD1, and the lack of DNA leaves this call unchecked. This CDR3 spans 18 amino acids. Germline loops: CDR1 SGHRS, CDR2 YFSETQ. CDR3 sequence: CASSWGQGISSGANVLTF.

The chain combines TRBV6-5 with TRBJ1-1; TCRdb indicates TRBD1, and absent DNA this call remains unverified. The CDR3 totals 15 residues. CDR1 and CDR2 (germline): MNHEY, SVGAGI. The CDR3 reads CASSYSGGLLTEAFF.

The chain couples TRBV4-1 to TRBJ2-3; TCRdb's assignment of TRBD2 cannot be checked, as there is no DNA. The CDR3 contains 15 residues. Germline V gene sequence: CDR1 MGHRA, CDR2 YSYEKL. CDR3 loop: CASSHLAGSTDTQYF.

The chain is built from TRBV6-1 and TRBJ2-3; TCRdb outputs TRBD2, but without DNA this stays unchecked. In germline, CDR1 is MNHNS, CDR2 SASEGT. The CDR3 length is 14 residues. The CDR3 reads CASSPAGAVDTQYF.

The rearrangement joins TRBV5-1 to TRBJ2-3; TCRdb names TRBD1, which stays unverified in the absence of DNA. Germline V gene data show CDR1 as SGHRS and CDR2 as YFSETQ. This CDR3 contains 15 residues. The CDR3: CASGVTGDSTDTQYF.

This chain uses TRBV7-3 with TRBJ1-5. The V gene's germline CDR1 is SGHTA and CDR2 FQGTGA. The CDR3 runs to 13 residues. CDR3 sequence: CASAPASNQPQHF.